Each of the 9 T cell receptor beta chains below was sequenced from the same sample in a study of identical twins. One entry per CDR3 protein results from TCRdb running MiXCR on the 5' RACE reads. The profile covers 550,000 to 800,000 distinct CDR3 sequences, with 7% to 7.5% appearing a single time and approximately 1.5% taken by the ten largest. These records were also assigned to another study, of yellow fever vaccine responses in identical twins.

Material: PBMCs. Receptors originate from a woman aged 18-30 years in good health.

V is TRBV19 and J is TRBJ1-2, with D possibly being TRBD1 (5 bases). V shed 4 bases and J shed 4 bases, with 13 bases lying between them. CDR3 length: 14 amino acids. Per the germline V gene, CDR1 is LNHDA and CDR2 is SQIVND (reference sequence). The DNA of the CDR3 is TGTGCCAGTAGTACCAGGAGGGGCGGCTATGGCTACACCTTC. Translated: CASSTRRGGYGYTF.

The sample holds many counts of this clonotype. This chain uses TRBV6-5 with TRBJ2-2, with 12 bases aligning to TRBD2. The germline CDR1 and CDR2 sequences are MNHEY and SVGAGI. V lost 5 bases to trimming and J lost 6 bases; unmatched junction nucleotides: 1. This CDR3 contains 14 residues. The CDR3 coding sequence is TGTGCCAGCAGTACTAGCGGGGGGTCCGGGGAGCTGTTTTTT. Translating it yields CASSTSGGSGELFF.

The CDR3 sequence is CASSQPIAGSETQYF. CDR3 nucleotide sequence: TGTGCCAGCAGTCAACCTATAGCGGGAAGTGAGACCCAGTACTTC. The chain uses TRBV7-9 and TRBJ2-5; 8 nucleotides agree with TRBD2. The CDR3 has 15 residues. Germline-derived CDR1 and CDR2 are SEHNR and FQNEAQ (reference sequence). V lost 6 bases to trimming and J lost 5 bases; unmatched junction nucleotides: 11.

V usage is TRBV13 and J usage is TRBJ2-1, with TRBD1 matching 9 bases. Germline V gene sequence: CDR1 PRHDT, CDR2 FYEKMQ (reference sequence). CDR3 length equals 15 residues. With V trimmed by 4 bases and J by 7 bases, 8 bases remained unmatched. The CDR3 coding sequence is TGTGCCAGCAGCTGGGACAGGGCGACACAAAATGAGCAGTTCTTC. Protein: CASSWDRATQNEQFF.

This clonotype was counted at least ten times. The V and J genes are TRBV20-1 and TRBJ2-2; 9 positions agree with TRBD2. Germline V gene lookup returns CDR1 DFQATT and CDR2 SNEGSKA (reference sequence). CDR3 size: 17 residues. V lost 2 bases and J lost 2; bases outside the gene matches: 9. CDR3 sequence reads: CSARRASGTLNTGELFF. The CDR3 nucleotides are TGCAGTGCTAGAAGGGCTAGCGGGACACTTAACACCGGGGAGCTGTTTTTT.

The chain employs TRBV11-2 and TRBJ2-4; D not certain. In germline, CDR1 is SGHAT, CDR2 FQNNGV. The CDR3 is made up of 13 amino acids. Trimming removed 5 bases from V and 6 bases from J, with 11 bases in between. The CDR3 sequence is CASSTETVNIQYF. DNA of the CDR3: TGTGCCAGCAGCACAGAGACCGTAAACATTCAGTACTTC.

This clonotype was seen only a few times. The chain carries TRBV5-1 and TRBJ2-3; tentative D call: TRBD1 (6 bases). CDR1 SGHRS and CDR2 YFSETQ come from the germline V gene. Trimming removed 5 bases at V and 4 bases at J, with 14 bases between. This CDR3 has 14 residues. This CDR3 is CASSRDQGSDTQYF. The CDR3 region has the DNA TGCGCCAGCAGTCGTGATCAGGGGTCAGATACGCAGTATTTT.

This clonotype appeared many times. This chain links TRBV5-5 with TRBJ1-3; TRBD1 agrees at 7 bases. The V gene end was trimmed by 4 bases and the J gene end by 2 bases; junction bases not matched to a gene: 6. CDR3 length: 15 residues. CDR1 is SGHKS and CDR2 is YYEKEE in the germline V gene (reference sequence). DNA of the CDR3: TGTGCCAGCAGCGCTACAGGGGAGCCTGGAAACACCATATATTTT. Its protein is CASSATGEPGNTIYF.

The CDR3 DNA is TGTGCCAGCAGCCAAGACGGGACTAGTCGGGGCACCGGGGAGCTGTTTTTT. It encodes CASSQDGTSRGTGELFF. The chain employs TRBV3-1 and TRBJ2-2, with 8 bases matching TRBD2. This CDR3 region has 17 residues. CDR1 and CDR2 from the germline V gene are LGHDT and YNNKEL (reference sequence). V was clipped by 0 bases and J by 4 bases; unmatched bases: 7.